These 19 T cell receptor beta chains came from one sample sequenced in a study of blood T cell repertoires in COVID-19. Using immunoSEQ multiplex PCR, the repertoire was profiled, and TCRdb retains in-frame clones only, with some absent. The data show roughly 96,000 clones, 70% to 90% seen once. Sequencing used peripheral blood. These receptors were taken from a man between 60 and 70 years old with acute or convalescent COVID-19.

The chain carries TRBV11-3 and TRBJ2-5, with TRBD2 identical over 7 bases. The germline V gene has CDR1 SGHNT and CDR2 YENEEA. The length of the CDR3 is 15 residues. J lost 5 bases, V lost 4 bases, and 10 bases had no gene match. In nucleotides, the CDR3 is TGTGCCAGCAGCTGGGAGGGCCTAGCGATGGAGACCCAGTACTTC. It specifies CASSWEGLAMETQYF.

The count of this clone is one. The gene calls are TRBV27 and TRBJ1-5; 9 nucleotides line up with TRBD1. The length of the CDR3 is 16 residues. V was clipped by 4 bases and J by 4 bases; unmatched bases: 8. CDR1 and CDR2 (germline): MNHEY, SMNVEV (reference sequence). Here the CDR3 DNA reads TGTGCCAGCAGTTGGAGGGGACAGGGAGGGAATCAGCCCCAGCATTTT. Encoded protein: CASSWRGQGGNQPQHF.

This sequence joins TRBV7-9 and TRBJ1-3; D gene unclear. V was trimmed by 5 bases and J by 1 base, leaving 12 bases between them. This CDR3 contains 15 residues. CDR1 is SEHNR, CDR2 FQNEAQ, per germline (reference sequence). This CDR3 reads CASSPRGASGNTIYF. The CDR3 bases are TGTGCCAGCAGCCCACGGGGAGCATCTGGAAACACCATATATTTT. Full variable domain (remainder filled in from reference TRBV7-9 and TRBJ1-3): DTGVSQNPRHKITKRGQNVTFRCDPISEHNRLYWYRQTLGQGPEFLTYFQNEAQLEKSRLLSDRFSAERPKGSFSTLEIQRTEQGDSAMYLCASSPRGASGNTIYFGEGSWLTVV.

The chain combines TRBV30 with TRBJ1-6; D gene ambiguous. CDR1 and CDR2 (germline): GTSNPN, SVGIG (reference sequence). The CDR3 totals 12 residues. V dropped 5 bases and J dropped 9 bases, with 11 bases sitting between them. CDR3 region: CAWGYGGSPLHF. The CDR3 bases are TGTGCCTGGGGCTACGGAGGTTCACCCCTCCACTTT.

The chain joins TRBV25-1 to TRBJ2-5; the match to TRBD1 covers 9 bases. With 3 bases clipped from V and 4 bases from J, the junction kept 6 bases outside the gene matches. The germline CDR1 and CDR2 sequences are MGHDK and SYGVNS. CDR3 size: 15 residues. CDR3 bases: TGTGCCAGCAGTGAGTACGGGACAGGGCGAGAGACCCAGTACTTC. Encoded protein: CASSEYGTGRETQYF.

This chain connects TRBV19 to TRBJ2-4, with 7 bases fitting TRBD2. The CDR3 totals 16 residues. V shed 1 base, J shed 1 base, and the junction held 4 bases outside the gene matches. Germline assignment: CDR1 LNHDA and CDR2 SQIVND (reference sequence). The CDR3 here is CASSIGGLVAKNIQYF. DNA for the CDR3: TGTGCCAGTAGTATAGGTGGACTAGTGGCCAAAAACATTCAGTACTTC.

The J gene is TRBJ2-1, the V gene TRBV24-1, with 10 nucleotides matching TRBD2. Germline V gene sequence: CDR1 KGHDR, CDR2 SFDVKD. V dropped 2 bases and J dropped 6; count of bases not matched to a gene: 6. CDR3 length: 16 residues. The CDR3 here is CATSDYGASGSNEQFF. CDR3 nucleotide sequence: TGTGCCACCAGTGATTACGGGGCTAGCGGGAGCAATGAGCAGTTCTTC.

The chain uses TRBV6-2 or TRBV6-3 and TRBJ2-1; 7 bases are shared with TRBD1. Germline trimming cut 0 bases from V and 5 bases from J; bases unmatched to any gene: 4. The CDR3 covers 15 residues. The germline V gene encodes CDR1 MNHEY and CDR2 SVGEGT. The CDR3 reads CASSYSGQPNNEQFF. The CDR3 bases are TGTGCCAGCAGTTACTCGGGACAGCCCAACAATGAGCAGTTCTTC.

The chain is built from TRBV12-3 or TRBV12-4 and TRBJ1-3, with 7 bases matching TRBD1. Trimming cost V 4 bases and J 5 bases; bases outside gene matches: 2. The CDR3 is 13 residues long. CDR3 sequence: CASSSGQRNTIYF. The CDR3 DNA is TGTGCCAGCAGTTCGGGACAGCGAAACACCATATATTTT.

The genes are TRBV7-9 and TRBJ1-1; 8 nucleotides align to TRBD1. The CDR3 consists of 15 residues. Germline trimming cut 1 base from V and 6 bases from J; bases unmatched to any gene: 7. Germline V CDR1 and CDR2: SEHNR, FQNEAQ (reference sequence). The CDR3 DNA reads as TGTGCCAGCAGCTTAGGCCCCCCGACAGGGGCTGAAGCTTTCTTT. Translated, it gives CASSLGPPTGAEAFF.

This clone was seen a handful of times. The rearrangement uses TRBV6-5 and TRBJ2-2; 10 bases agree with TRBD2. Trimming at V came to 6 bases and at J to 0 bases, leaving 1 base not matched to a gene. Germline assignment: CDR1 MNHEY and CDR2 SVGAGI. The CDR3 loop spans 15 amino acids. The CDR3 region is CASRSGGANTGELFF. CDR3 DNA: TGTGCCAGCAGGAGCGGGGGGGCGAACACCGGGGAGCTGTTTTTT.

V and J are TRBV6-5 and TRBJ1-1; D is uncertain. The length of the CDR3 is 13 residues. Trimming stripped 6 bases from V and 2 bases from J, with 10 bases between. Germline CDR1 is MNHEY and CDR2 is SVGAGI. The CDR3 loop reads CASRTTYNTEAFF. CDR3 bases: TGTGCCAGCAGGACTACATACAACACTGAAGCTTTCTTT.

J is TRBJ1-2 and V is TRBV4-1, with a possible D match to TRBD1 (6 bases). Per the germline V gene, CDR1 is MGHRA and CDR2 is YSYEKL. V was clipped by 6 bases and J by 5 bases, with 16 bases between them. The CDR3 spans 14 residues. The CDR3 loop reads CASRDPGQEYGYTF. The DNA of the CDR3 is TGCGCCAGCAGAGATCCGGGACAAGAGTATGGCTACACCTTC.

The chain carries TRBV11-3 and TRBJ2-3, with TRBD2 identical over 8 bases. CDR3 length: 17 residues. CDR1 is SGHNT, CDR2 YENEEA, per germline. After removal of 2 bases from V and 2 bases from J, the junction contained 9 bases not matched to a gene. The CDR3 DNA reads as TGTGCCAGCAGCTTATTAGCGGGAAGGGACCCCACAGATACGCAGTATTTT. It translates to CASSLLAGRDPTDTQYF.

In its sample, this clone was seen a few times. This CDR3 is CASSLNSEAFF. The CDR3 bases are TGTGCCAGCAGCTTGAATAGTGAAGCTTTCTTT. This chain connects TRBV5-6 to TRBJ1-1; D is uncertain. The V gene's germline CDR1 is SGHDT and CDR2 YYEEEE. Trimming shortened V by 1 base and J by 7 bases, and 5 bases separated the two germline ends. The CDR3 runs 11 residues.

Here the CDR3 reads CASSPKLAGATNTGELFF. In nucleotides, the CDR3 is TGTGCCAGCTCACCGAAACTAGCGGGGGCGACGAACACCGGGGAGCTGTTTTTT. The chain couples TRBV18 to TRBJ2-2; 11 nucleotides match TRBD2. V dropped 3 bases and J dropped 0; count of bases not matched to a gene: 6. The CDR3 loop spans 18 amino acids. Per germline, CDR1 KGHSH and CDR2 LQKENI.

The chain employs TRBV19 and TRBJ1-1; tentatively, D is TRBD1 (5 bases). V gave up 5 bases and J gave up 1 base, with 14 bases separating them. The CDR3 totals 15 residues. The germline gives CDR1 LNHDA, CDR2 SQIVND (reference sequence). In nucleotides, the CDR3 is TGTGCCAGTAGTCCCCCGGGGGGGACGAACACTGAAGCTTTCTTT. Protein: CASSPPGGTNTEAFF.

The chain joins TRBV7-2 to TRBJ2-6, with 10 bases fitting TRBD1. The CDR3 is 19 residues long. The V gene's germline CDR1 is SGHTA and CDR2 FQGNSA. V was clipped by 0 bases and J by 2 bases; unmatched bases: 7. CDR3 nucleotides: TGTGCCAGCAGCTTAGCGCGGGGACAGGGGATCACTGGGGCCAACGTCCTGACTTTC. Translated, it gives CASSLARGQGITGANVLTF.

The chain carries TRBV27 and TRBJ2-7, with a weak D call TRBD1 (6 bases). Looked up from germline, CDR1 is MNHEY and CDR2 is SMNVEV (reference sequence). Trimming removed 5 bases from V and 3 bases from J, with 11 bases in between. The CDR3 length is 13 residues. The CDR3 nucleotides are TGTGCCAGCAGTGGCCGGGACAACTACGAGCAGTACGTC. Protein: CASSGRDNYEQYV.